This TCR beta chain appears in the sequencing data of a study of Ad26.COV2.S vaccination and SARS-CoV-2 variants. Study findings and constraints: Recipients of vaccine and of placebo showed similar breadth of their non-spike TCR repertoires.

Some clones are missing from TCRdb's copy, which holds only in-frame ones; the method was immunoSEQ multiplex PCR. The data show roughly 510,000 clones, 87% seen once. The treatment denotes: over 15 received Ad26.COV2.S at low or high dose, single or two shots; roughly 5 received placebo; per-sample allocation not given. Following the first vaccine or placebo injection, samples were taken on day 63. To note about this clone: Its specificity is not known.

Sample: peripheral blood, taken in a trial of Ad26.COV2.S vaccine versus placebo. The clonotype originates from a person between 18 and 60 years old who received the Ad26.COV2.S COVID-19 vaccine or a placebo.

CDR3 DNA sequence: TGTGCCAGCAGCCCCCTACGACAGGCTAATGAAAAACTGTTTTTT. Translating gives CASSPLRQANEKLFF. The chain joins TRBV7-9 to TRBJ1-4; D is perhaps TRBD1 (6 bases). V was cut by 5 bases and J by 3 bases, with 13 bases left in between. The CDR3 extends over 15 amino acids. CDR1 is SEHNR, CDR2 FQNEAQ, per germline (reference sequence).